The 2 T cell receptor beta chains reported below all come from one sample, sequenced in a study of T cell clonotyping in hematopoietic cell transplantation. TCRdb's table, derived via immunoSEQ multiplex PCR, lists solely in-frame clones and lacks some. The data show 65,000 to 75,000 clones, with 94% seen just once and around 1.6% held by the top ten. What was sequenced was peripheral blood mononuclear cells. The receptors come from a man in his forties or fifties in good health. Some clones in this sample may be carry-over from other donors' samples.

For the CDR3, the DNA is TGCGCCAGCAGCATCACAACGACTAGCGGGTACTACGAGCAGTACTTC. This codes for CASSITTTSGYYEQYF. The chain links TRBV5-1 to TRBJ2-7; 10 nucleotides line up with TRBD2. Germline V lookup: CDR1 SGHRS, CDR2 YFSETQ. This CDR3 comprises 16 residues. Trimming took 4 bases from V and 3 from J; bases not matched to a gene: 10.

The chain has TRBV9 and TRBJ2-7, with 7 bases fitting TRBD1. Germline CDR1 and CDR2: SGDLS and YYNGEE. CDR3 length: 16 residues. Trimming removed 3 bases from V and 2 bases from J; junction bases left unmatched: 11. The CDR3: CASSASAGTVPYEQYF. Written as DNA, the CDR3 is TGTGCCAGCAGCGCCAGTGCCGGGACAGTACCCTACGAGCAGTACTTC.